This T cell receptor beta chain was sequenced during a study of CXCR3-negative and CXCR3-positive naive CD8 T cells. General study findings and limits: CXCR3-positive naive cells carried more hydrophobic TRB CDR3s than CXCR3-negative ones. Naive cells, whether CXCR3-negative or CXCR3-positive, had similar TRBV-TRBJ usage, while memory cells differed.

This CDR3 region has 14 residues. Germline lookup yields CDR1 MDHEN and CDR2 SYDVKM. To note about this clonotype: Antigen: not known.

cDNA libraries for TRB were generated by 5' RACE incorporating UMI labels. After re-calling the 5' RACE reads, TCRdb lists one entry per CDR3 protein, DNA absent. The data show 80,000 to 100,000 distinct CDR3 sequences, and the top ten clones hold under 0.95%. This chain joins TRBV28 and TRBJ2-5; TCRdb names TRBD2, which stays unverified in the absence of DNA. The sequenced material came from naive CXCR3+ CD8+ T cells from blood. Subset of the sample: CD45RO-CCR7+CD27+CD95- naive CD8+ T cells expressing CXCR3 (TNR3+). This TCR was recovered from a human donor in good health. Some clones in this sample may be carry-over from other donors' samples. The CDR3 spells CASSSLAARRTQYF.